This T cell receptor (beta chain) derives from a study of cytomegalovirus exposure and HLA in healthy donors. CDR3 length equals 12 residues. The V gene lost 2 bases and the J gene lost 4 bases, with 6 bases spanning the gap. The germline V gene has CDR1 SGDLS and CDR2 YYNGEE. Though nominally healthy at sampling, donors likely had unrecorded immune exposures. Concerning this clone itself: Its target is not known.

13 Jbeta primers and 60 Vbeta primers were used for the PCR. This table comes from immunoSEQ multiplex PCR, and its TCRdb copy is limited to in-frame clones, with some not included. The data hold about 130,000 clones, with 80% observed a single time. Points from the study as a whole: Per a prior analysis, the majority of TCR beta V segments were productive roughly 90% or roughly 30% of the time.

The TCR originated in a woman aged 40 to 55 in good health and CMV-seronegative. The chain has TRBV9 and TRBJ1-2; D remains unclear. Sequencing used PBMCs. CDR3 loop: CASSVNSYGYTF. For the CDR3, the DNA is TGTGCCAGCAGCGTCAACAGCTATGGCTACACCTTC.